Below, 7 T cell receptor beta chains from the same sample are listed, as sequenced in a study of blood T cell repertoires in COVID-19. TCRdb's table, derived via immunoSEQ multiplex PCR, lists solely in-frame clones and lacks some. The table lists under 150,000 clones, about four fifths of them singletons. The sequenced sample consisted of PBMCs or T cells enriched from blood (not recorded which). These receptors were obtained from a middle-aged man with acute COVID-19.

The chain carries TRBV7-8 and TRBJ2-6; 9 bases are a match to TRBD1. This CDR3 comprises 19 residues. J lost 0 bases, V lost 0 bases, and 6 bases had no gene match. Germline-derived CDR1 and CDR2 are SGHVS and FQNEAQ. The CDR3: CASSLAPGQGDSGANVLTF. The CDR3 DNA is TGTGCCAGCAGCTTAGCCCCGGGACAGGGAGACTCTGGGGCCAACGTCCTGACTTTC.

CDR3 loop: CASSFLTGPTEAFF. CDR3 coding DNA: TGTGCCAGCAGCTTTTTGACAGGGCCCACTGAAGCTTTCTTT. The gene calls are TRBV7-2 and TRBJ1-1, with 7 bases matching TRBD1. The CDR3 length is 14 residues. Germline trimming cut 3 bases from V and 4 bases from J; bases unmatched to any gene: 5. Germline V gene sequence: CDR1 SGHTA, CDR2 FQGNSA.

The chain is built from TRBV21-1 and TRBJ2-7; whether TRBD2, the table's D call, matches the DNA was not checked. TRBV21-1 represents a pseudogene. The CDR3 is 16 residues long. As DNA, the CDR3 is TGTGCCAGCAGTCAAAAAGGGAGCGGCATCTCCTACGAGCAGTACTTC. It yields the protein CASSQKGSGISYEQYF.

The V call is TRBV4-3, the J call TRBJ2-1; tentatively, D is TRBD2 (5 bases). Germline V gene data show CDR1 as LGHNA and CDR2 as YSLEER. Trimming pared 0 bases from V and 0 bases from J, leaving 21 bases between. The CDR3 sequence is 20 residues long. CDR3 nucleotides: TGCGCCAGCAGCCAAGAAGGACGATGGGAGCCACTAAGCTCCTACAATGAGCAGTTCTTC. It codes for CASSQEGRWEPLSSYNEQFF.

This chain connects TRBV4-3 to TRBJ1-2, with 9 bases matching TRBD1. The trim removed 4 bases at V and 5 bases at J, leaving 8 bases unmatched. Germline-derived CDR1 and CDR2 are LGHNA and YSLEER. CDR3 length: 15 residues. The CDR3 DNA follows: TGCGCCAGCAGCCTAGGAGGACAGGGGCGATATGGCTACACCTTC. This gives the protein CASSLGGQGRYGYTF.

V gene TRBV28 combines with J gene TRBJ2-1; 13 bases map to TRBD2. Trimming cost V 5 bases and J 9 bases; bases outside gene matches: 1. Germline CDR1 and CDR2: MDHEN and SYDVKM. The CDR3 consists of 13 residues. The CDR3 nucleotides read TGTGCCAGCAGTGGGACTAGCGGGGTTGAGCAGTTCTTC. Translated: CASSGTSGVEQFF. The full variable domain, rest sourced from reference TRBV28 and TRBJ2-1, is DVKVTQSSRYLVKRTGEKVFLECVQDMDHENMFWYRQDPGLGLRLIYFSYDVKMKEKGDIPEGYSVSREKKERFSLILESASTNQTSMYLCASSGTSGVEQFFGPGTRLTVL.

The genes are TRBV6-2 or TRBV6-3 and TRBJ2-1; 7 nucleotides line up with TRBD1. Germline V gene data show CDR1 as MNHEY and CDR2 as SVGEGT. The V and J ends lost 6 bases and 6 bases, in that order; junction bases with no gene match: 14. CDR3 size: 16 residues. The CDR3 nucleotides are TGTGCCAGCAGCCTCAAAAGCAGACAGGGACGCAATGAGCAGTTCTTC. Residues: CASSLKSRQGRNEQFF.